A selection of T cell receptor beta chains follows, all from one sample in a study of neurological immune-mediated disorders. Each CDR3 protein gets one entry after TCRdb re-called the 5' RACE reads with MiXCR. The sample has about 30,000 distinct CDR3 sequences, about 12% seen once. Sequencing input: PBMCs. The source of these receptors is a woman in her sixties in good health. Both conserved end residues are part of each CDR3.

TRBV12-3/TRBV12-4,CASSLRQGPYNEQFF
TRBV4-3,CASSQDILLAGGRTDTQYF
TRBV11-3,CASSLGLAGGLTDTQYF
TRBV3-1,CASRLGISWDTQYF
TRBV4-2,CASSQGGPGADTQYF
TRBV6-1,CASSEARSGFNEQFF
TRBV4-3,CASSQDQFNYGYTF
TRBV5-1,CASSQKMANTGELFF
TRBV2,CASGRLAGDTQYF
TRBV20-1,CSAGVPGGVTEAFF
TRBV20-1,CSARYRGDTEAFF
TRBV5-1,CASSFDRAYEQYF
TRBV5-1,CASSSGQDPYF
TRBV27,CASSLTGTGSGELFF
TRBV12-3/TRBV12-4,CASSPRRLNTEAFF
TRBV11-2,CASSLERDTEAFF
TRBV25-1,CASSDPLAGEETQYF
TRBV3-1,CASSQRAGGYEQYF
TRBV28,CVSSRPWGGINSPLHF
TRBV4-2,CASSQAEYQETQYF
TRBV5-6,CASSPRETGELFF
TRBV12-3/TRBV12-4,CASSLETYTEAFF
TRBV7-2,CASSLVADSNQPQHF
TRBV20-1,CSASRRQGFKPQHF
TRBV3-1,CASSLTSGGYNEQFF
TRBV20-1,CSARAPSGPGEEQFF
TRBV6-5,CASSYSQLLYGYTF
TRBV29-1,CSAHRGYQETQYF